These T cell receptor beta chains were read from a single sample in a study of T cell repertoires in cytomegalovirus infection. Each CDR3 protein gets one entry after TCRdb re-called the reads with MiXCR. The profile shows around 25,000 distinct CDR3 sequences, 22% of them singletons. These receptors are not linked to any known antigen. The source was CD8+ T cells from cultured PBMCs, collected from culture after CMV antigen stimulation. The receptors were gathered from a human donor in good health (CMV status not recorded). Some clones in this sample may be carry-over from other donors' samples. Both conserved end residues are part of each CDR3. Fields, in order: CDR3 DNA, CDR3 protein, D gene, J gene, clone size, V gene. The D gene is left open where the match is weak. Clone size is stated in some rows and not others, as once, few, many or a class when expanded.

TGTGCCAGCAGCTTGGGGGCTAGCGGGACCCACAATGAGCAGTTCTTC | CASSLGASGTHNEQFF | TRBD2 | TRBJ2-1 | many | TRBV5-6
TGTGCCAGTAGGAAACCGGGAGGATCGGATGAAAAACTGTTTTTT | CASRKPGGSDEKLFF | - | TRBJ1-4 | - | TRBV19
TGCAGTGCTCGAGCTAACACTGAAGCTTTCTTT | CSARANTEAFF | - | TRBJ1-1 | - | TRBV20-1
TGTGCCAGCAGTTCTTCTGCTGGGGGAGAGACCCAGTACTTC | CASSSSAGGETQYF | - | TRBJ2-5 | - | TRBV28
TGCGCCAGCAGCCAAGATCTTCGGGGCGCTGGGGCCAACGTCCTGACTTTC | CASSQDLRGAGANVLTF | - | TRBJ2-6 | many | TRBV4-1
TGTGCCAGCAGTCATCGACAGGGTAGCAATCAGCCCCAGCATTTT | CASSHRQGSNQPQHF | TRBD1 | TRBJ1-5 | few | TRBV12-3/TRBV12-4
TGTGCCAGCAGCCCCGACAGGGGGAGCTCCTACAATGAGCAGTTCTTC | CASSPDRGSSYNEQFF | TRBD1 | TRBJ2-1 | many | TRBV7-6
TGTGCCAGCAGTTTATCGGGTGGACTCTACGAGCAGTACTTC | CASSLSGGLYEQYF | - | TRBJ2-7 | once | TRBV27
TGTGCCGGCAGCTTATCCCACCTCAGGCCCTGGAACATTCAGTACTTC | CAGSLSHLRPWNIQYF | - | TRBJ2-4 | - | TRBV7-3
TGTGCCAGCAGTGCTAACACCGGGGAGCTGTTTTTT | CASSANTGELFF | - | TRBJ2-2 | many | TRBV2
TGTGCCAGCAGCCAGACTGGGTACAACCACCAAGAGACCCAGTACTTC | CASSQTGYNHQETQYF | - | TRBJ2-5 | many | TRBV7-2
TGTGCCAGTAGTATAGATCTTGGACAGGGATACGAGCAGTACTTC | CASSIDLGQGYEQYF | TRBD1 | TRBJ2-7 | few | TRBV19
TGTGCCAGCAGTTATCCGTCCTCAGCTGAAGCTTTCTTT | CASSYPSSAEAFF | - | TRBJ1-1 | - | TRBV12-3/TRBV12-4
TGTGCCAGCACAACAAGGGTATGGACTGAAGCTTTCTTT | CASTTRVWTEAFF | - | TRBJ1-1 | - | TRBV7-9
TGTGCCAGCAGCCCCCGAGTCGGCGGGGTGTTTCCATACCAAGAGACCCAGTACTTC | CASSPRVGGVFPYQETQYF | - | TRBJ2-5 | many | TRBV7-8
TGCGCCAGCAGCCAAGGGGGGGGGGAGACACCCGGCGAGCAGTACTTC | CASSQGGGETPGEQYF | TRBD2 | TRBJ2-7 | - | TRBV4-3
TGTGCCAGCAACCCCGGGGGGTTGGGAACTGAAGCTTTCTTT | CASNPGGLGTEAFF | - | TRBJ1-1 | medium-sized | TRBV6-1
TGTGCCAGCAGTTACACGGACAGCACTGAAGCTTTCTTT | CASSYTDSTEAFF | - | TRBJ1-1 | many | TRBV6-2/TRBV6-3
TGTGCCAGCAGCTTCGATACCGGGCCTCGAGAGGGAAAACTGTTTTTT | CASSFDTGPREGKLFF | - | TRBJ1-4 | few | TRBV7-6
TGTGCCAGCAGTCGCCAGAACCTCGCTGAAGCTTTCTTT | CASSRQNLAEAFF | - | TRBJ1-1 | once | TRBV6-1
TGCAGTGCTAGAGACCCCGGGACACGGGGTCGTGAGCAGTACTTC | CSARDPGTRGREQYF | - | TRBJ2-7 | - | TRBV20-1
TGTGCCAGCAGCTCCGGACAAAAGGGACTCCACTTT | CASSSGQKGLHF | - | TRBJ1-6 | many | TRBV12-3/TRBV12-4
TGTGCCAGCAGCGCCGGCGGGATACGCTATGGCTACACCTTC | CASSAGGIRYGYTF | - | TRBJ1-2 | - | TRBV11-2
TGCAGTGCTAATGAGCGGGATTACAATGAGCAGTTCTTC | CSANERDYNEQFF | TRBD2 | TRBJ2-1 | - | TRBV20-1
TGCGCCAGCAGCCAAGGCACCTCTACGGGCTACACCTTC | CASSQGTSTGYTF | - | TRBJ1-2 | - | TRBV4-3
TGTGCCAGCAGTTCATACCGGGACAGGGGATACAATGAGCAGTTCTTC | CASSSYRDRGYNEQFF | TRBD1 | TRBJ2-1 | - | TRBV27
TGTGCCAGCAGTGTAATCCAGCACACCGGGGAGCTGTTTTTT | CASSVIQHTGELFF | - | TRBJ2-2 | few | TRBV2
TGTGCCAGCAGCTCCACAGGGCGGAACACTGAAGCTTTCTTT | CASSSTGRNTEAFF | - | TRBJ1-1 | many | TRBV6-1
TGTGCCAGTCCCCCTCAGCCCCAGCATTTT | CASPPQPQHF | - | TRBJ1-5 | many | TRBV19
TGCAGCGCGTGGGGGGGGCTTACAGATACGCAGTATTTT | CSAWGGLTDTQYF | - | TRBJ2-3 | - | TRBV29-1
TGTGCCATCAGACAGACAGGATCCAATCAGCCCCAGCATTTT | CAIRQTGSNQPQHF | - | TRBJ1-5 | many | TRBV10-3
TGTGCCAGCAGCCAGACAGGGTTAGAAAAACTGTTTTTT | CASSQTGLEKLFF | TRBD1 | TRBJ1-4 | - | TRBV5-6
TGTGCCAGCAGCTTACAGGCAGGGAGGTACGAGACCCAGTACTTC | CASSLQAGRYETQYF | - | TRBJ2-5 | many | TRBV7-6
TGTGCCAGCAGTACCGACAGGGAGGTGAGCAATCAGCCCCAGCATTTT | CASSTDREVSNQPQHF | TRBD1 | TRBJ1-5 | - | TRBV2
TGTGCCAGCATGGAAGGGTTTGGGATCCAGTACTTC | CASMEGFGIQYF | - | TRBJ2-5 | - | TRBV12-3/TRBV12-4
TGTGCCAGCAGTCCGACAGATTCCTCCTATAATTCACCCCTCCACTTT | CASSPTDSSYNSPLHF | - | TRBJ1-6 | few | TRBV3-1
TGTGCCAGCAGCTCCGGCTGGGGGTCCAGCGAGCAGTTCTTC | CASSSGWGSSEQFF | - | TRBJ2-1 | many | TRBV5-6
TGTGCCACCAGCTTCTTCGGGGAGGGTTACGAGCAGTACTTC | CATSFFGEGYEQYF | TRBD2 | TRBJ2-7 | few | TRBV15
TGTGCCAGCAGTCCAGTGGGGGGTCAGCCCCAGCATTTT | CASSPVGGQPQHF | - | TRBJ1-5 | few | TRBV28
TGCAGTGCTAGAGATCTCCGTACTGTCGCCACTGAAGCTTTCTTT | CSARDLRTVATEAFF | - | TRBJ1-1 | few | TRBV20-1
TGTGCCAGCAGCTTAGGCGGGGATGAAGCTTTCTTT | CASSLGGDEAFF | - | TRBJ1-1 | - | TRBV7-2
TGTGCCAGCAGCTTAGGGCCCGGGGCTGGAAACACCATATATTTT | CASSLGPGAGNTIYF | - | TRBJ1-3 | few | TRBV13
TGTGCCAGCAGCTTAGATCCAGGTTACGGAGAGACCCAGTACTTC | CASSLDPGYGETQYF | - | TRBJ2-5 | - | TRBV11-2
TGTGCCAGCAGTTTAGGTAGGGCCTATGGCTACACCTTC | CASSLGRAYGYTF | - | TRBJ1-2 | - | TRBV12-3/TRBV12-4
TGTGCCAGCAGCTTCGGGACAGAGTCCTACGAGCAGTACTTC | CASSFGTESYEQYF | TRBD1 | TRBJ2-7 | few | TRBV5-4
TGTGCCAGCAGCCCCAGAGGCGGGGTGGGGATGAAGACCCAGTACTTC | CASSPRGGVGMKTQYF | - | TRBJ2-5 | - | TRBV5-6
TGCGCCAGCAGCCAAGAGGCCAGGGAGGACTATGGCTACACCTTC | CASSQEAREDYGYTF | - | TRBJ1-2 | few | TRBV4-1
TGTGCCAGCAGGAGAGGGGTTGTCAGTTCACCCCTCCACTTT | CASRRGVVSSPLHF | - | TRBJ1-6 | few | TRBV6-2/TRBV6-3
TGTGCCACCAGTGACTCCGCCTCCGATGAGCAGTTCTTC | CATSDSASDEQFF | - | TRBJ2-1 | many | TRBV24-1